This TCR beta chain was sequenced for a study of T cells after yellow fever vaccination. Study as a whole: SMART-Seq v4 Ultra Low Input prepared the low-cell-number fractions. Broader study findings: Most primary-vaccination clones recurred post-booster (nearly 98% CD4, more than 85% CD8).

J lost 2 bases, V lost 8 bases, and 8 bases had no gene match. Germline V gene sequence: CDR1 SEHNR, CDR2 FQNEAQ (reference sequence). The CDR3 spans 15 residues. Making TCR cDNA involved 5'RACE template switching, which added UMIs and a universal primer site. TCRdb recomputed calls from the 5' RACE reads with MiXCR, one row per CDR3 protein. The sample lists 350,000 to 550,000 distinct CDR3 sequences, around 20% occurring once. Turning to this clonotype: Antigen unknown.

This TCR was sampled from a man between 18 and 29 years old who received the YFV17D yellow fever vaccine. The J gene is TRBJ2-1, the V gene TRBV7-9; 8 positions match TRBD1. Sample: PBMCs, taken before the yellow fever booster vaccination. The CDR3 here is CASASDRVPYNEQFF. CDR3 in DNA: TGTGCCAGCGCTTCGGACAGGGTGCCCTACAATGAGCAGTTCTTC.